There are many counts of the clone carrying this T cell receptor (beta chain). As yet, its antigen is unknown. CDR3 size: 15 residues. V was trimmed by 2 bases and J by 0 bases, leaving 9 bases between them. Germline lookup yields CDR1 WNHNN and CDR2 SYGVQD (reference sequence). This entry belongs to a study of post-analysis software for immune sequencing data. Sequencing libraries made from TCR beta cDNA carried unique molecular identifiers. Using its own MiXCR run on the PCR reads, TCRdb lists one record per CDR3 protein. Of 150,000 to 200,000 distinct CDR3 sequences listed, 30% are singletons. Regarding the study as a whole: Four to six TRBV segments were more frequent in patients than controls; TRBV5-6, TRBV5-1 and TRBV20-1 belonged to this group.

The genes are TRBV10-1 and TRBJ2-3, with unresolved D. The receptor's source is a girl between 10 and 17 years old with multiple sclerosis. Sequencing used blood. CDR3 DNA: TGCGCCAGCAGTGAGGGCACCACAAGCACAGATACGCAGTATTTT. Translation: CASSEGTTSTDTQYF.